This T cell receptor (beta chain) was found in a study of T cells in Graves' hyperthyroidism and ophthalmopathy. Study information: At the time of initial diagnosis and before any treatment, peripheral blood was collected. General study results and limits: A model using 13 V-J features told ophthalmopathy apart from stable hyperthyroidism.

Amplified regions were TCR beta CDR3 sequences from RNA transcripts. The HTBI primer set was used in a first-round RT-PCR of the TCR CDR3. MiXCR, applied by TCRdb to the multiplex PCR reads, yields one record per CDR3 protein. In the table there are 470,000 or so distinct CDR3 sequences, 20% to 25% of which are singletons. The sample holds a few counts of this clonotype. The antigen is undetermined. Patients were aged 18 to 65, had disease duration under 2 months, and had newly diagnosed hyperthyroidism. PBMCs came from 9 to 10 ml fresh peripheral blood. V dropped 6 bases and J dropped 3 bases, with 11 bases sitting between them. Germline V gene sequence: CDR1 MNHNS, CDR2 SASEGT. This CDR3 spans 13 amino acids.

The genes are TRBV6-1 and TRBJ1-1; tentative D call: TRBD1 (5 bases). Material: blood. This receptor was taken from a man aged 18 to 35 with Graves' hyperthyroidism. CDR3 region: CASRGMGDTEAFF. In DNA, the CDR3 is TGTGCCAGCAGGGGCATGGGGGACACTGAAGCTTTCTTT.